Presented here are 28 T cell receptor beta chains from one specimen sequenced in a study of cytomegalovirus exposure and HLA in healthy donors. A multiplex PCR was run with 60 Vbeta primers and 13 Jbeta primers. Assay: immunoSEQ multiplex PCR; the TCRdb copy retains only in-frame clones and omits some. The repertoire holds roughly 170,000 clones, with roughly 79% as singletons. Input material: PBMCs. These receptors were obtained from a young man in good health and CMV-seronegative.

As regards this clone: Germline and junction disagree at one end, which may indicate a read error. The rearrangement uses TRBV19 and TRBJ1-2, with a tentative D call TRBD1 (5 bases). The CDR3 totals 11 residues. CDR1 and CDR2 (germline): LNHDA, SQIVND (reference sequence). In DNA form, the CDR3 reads TGTGCCAGTAGTAAGCCCCCGCAGGGCGCCTTC. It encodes CASSKPPQGAF.

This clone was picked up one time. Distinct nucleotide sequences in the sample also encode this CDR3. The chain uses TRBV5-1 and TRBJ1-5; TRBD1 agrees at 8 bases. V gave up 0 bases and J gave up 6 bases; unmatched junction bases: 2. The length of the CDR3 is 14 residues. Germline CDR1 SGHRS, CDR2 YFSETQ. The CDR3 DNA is TGCGCCAGCAGCTTGGACAGGGGGGGTCAGCCCCAGCATTTT. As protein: CASSLDRGGQPQHF.

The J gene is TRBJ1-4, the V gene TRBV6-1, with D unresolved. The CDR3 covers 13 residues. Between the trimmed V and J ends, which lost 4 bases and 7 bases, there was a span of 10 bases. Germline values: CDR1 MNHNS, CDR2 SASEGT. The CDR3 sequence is CASSGLAGEKLFF. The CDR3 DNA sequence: TGTGCCAGCAGTGGGCTGGCAGGTGAAAAACTGTTTTTT.

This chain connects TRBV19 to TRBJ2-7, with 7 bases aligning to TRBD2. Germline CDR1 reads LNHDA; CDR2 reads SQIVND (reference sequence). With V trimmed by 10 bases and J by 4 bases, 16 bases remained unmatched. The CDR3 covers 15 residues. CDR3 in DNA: TGTGCCACCAGATTGGGCTTTCACGGGAGGTACGAGCAGTACTTC. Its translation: CATRLGFHGRYEQYF.

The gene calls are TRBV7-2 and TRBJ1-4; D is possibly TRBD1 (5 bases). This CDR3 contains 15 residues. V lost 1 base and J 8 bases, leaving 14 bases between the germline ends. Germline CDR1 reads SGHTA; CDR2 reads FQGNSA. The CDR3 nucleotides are TGTGCCAGCAGCTTAGTAGACCCAGGGAGGGAAAAACTGTTTTTT. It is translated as CASSLVDPGREKLFF. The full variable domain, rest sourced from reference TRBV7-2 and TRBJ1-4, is GAGVSQSPSNKVTEKGKDVELRCDPISGHTALYWYRQSLGQGLEFLIYFQGNSAPDKSGLPSDRFSAERTGGSVSTLTIQRTQQEDSAVYLCASSLVDPGREKLFFGSGTQLSVL.

In DNA, the CDR3 is TGTGCCAGCAGCGTAGCAGCGTTCGACTCTGGAAACACCATATATTTT. It encodes CASSVAAFDSGNTIYF. This chain uses TRBV9 with TRBJ1-3; no clear D. Germline V gene lookup returns CDR1 SGDLS and CDR2 YYNGEE. The CDR3 consists of 16 residues. V dropped 0 bases and J dropped 0 bases, with 10 bases sitting between them.

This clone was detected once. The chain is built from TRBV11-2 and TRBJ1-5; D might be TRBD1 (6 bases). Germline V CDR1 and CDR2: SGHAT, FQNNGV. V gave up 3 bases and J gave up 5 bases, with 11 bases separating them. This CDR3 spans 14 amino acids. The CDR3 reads CASSFTGSDQPQHF. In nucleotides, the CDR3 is TGTGCCAGCAGCTTCACAGGGTCCGATCAGCCCCAGCATTTT.

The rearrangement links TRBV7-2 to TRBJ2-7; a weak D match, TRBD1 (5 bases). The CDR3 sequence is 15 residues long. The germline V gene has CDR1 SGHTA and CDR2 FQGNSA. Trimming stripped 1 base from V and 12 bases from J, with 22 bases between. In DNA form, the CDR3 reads TGTGCCAGCAGCTTAGGGAGAATGGGCAGGGATTCTCTGTACTTC. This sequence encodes CASSLGRMGRDSLYF.

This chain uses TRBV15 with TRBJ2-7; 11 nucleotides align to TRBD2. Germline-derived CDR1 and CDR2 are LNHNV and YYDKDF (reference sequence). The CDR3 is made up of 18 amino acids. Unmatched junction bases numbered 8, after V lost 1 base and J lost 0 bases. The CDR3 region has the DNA TGTGCCACCAGCAGAGTTCGGCTAGCGGGAGGATTCTCCTACGAGCAGTACTTC. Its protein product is CATSRVRLAGGFSYEQYF.

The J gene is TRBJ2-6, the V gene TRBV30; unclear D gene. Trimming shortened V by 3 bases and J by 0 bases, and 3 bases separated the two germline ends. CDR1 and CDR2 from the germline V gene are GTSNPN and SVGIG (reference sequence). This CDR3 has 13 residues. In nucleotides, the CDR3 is TGTGCCTGGAGCGGCTCTGGGGCCAACGTCCTGACTTTC. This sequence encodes CAWSGSGANVLTF.

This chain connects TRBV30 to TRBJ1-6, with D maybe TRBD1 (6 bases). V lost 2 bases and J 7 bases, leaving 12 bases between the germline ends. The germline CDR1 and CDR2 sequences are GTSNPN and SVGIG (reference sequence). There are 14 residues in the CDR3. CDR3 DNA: TGTGCCTGGAGTATGAACAGGGAGAATTCACCCCTCCACTTT. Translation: CAWSMNRENSPLHF. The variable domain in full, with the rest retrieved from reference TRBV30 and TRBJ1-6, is SQTIHQWPATLVQPVGSPLSLECTVEGTSNPNLYWYRQAAGRGLQLLFYSVGIGQISSEVPQNLSASRPQDRQFILSSKKLLLSDSGFYLCAWSMNRENSPLHFGNGTRLTVT.

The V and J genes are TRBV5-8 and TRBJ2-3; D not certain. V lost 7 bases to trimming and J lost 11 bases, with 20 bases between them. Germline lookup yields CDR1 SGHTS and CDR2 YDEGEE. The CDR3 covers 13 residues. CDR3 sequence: CASRASVKQRQYF. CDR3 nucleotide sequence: TGTGCCAGCCGAGCTTCGGTCAAACAGAGGCAGTATTTT.

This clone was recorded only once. In DNA, the CDR3 is TGTGCCAGCAGCCCGGGACAGGGGGCTTTTAATGAAAAACTGTTTTTT. Its protein product is CASSPGQGAFNEKLFF. The chain couples TRBV5-8 to TRBJ1-4; 12 bases agree with TRBD1. This CDR3 has 16 residues. The V and J ends lost 4 bases and 4 bases, in that order; junction bases with no gene match: 5. The germline V gene has CDR1 SGHTS and CDR2 YDEGEE.

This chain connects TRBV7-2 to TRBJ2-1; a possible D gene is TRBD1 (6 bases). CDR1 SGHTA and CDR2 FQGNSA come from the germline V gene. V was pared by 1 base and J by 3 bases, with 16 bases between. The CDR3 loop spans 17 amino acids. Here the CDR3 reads CASSLGVRWGHYNEQFF. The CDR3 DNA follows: TGTGCCAGCAGCTTAGGAGTACGGTGGGGGCACTACAATGAGCAGTTCTTC.

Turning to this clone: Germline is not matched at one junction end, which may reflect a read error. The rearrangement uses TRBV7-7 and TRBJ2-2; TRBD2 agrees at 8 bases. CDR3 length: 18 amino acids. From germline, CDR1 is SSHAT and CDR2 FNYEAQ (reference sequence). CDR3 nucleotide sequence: TGTGCTAGCAGCTTATTCGCGGCGGGGGGTGATGGTGCCGGGGAGCTGTTTTTT. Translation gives CASSLFAAGGDGAGELFF.

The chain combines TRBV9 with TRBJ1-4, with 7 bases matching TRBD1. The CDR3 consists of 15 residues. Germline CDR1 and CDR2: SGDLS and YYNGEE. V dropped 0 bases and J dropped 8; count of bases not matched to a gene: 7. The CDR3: CASSVGTGEKEKLFF. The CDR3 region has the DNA TGTGCCAGCAGCGTAGGAACAGGGGAAAAGGAAAAACTGTTTTTT.

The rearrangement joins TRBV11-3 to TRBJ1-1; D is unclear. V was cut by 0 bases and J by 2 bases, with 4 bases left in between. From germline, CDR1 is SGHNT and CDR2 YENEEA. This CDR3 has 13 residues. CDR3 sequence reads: CASSLDHNTEAFF. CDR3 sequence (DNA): TGTGCCAGCAGCTTAGATCATAACACTGAAGCTTTCTTT.

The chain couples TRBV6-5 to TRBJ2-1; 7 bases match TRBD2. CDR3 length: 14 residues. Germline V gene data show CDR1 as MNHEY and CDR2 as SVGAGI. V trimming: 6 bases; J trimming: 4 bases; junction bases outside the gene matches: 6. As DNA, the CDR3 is TGTGCCAGCAGCCGTGGACTAGAGTACAATGAGCAGTTCTTC. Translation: CASSRGLEYNEQFF.

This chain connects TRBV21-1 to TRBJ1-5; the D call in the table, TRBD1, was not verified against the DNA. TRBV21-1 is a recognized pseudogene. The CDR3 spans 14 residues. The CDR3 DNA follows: TGTGCCAGCAGCAGAGACAGGGTGCCTCAGCCCCAGCATTTT. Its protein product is CASSRDRVPQPQHF.

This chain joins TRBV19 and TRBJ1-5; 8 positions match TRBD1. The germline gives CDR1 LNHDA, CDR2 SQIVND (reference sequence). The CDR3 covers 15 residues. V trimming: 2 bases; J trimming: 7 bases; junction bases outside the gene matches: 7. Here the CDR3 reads CASSIPGQGGQPQHF. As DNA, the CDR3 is TGTGCCAGTAGTATACCTGGACAGGGCGGGCAGCCCCAGCATTTT.

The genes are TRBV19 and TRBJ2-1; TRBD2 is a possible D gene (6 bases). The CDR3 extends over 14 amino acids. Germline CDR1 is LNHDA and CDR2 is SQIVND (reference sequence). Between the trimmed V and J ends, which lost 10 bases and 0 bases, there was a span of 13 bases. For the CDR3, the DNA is TGTGCCACACGGGAGACGTACTCCTACAATGAGCAGTTCTTC. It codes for CATRETYSYNEQFF.

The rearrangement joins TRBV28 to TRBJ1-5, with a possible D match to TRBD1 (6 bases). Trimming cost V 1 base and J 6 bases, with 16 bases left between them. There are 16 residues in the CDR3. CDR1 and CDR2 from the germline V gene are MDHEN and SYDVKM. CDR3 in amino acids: CASSLLGAGITQPQHF. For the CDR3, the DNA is TGTGCCAGCAGTTTATTGGGGGCAGGGATTACTCAGCCCCAGCATTTT.

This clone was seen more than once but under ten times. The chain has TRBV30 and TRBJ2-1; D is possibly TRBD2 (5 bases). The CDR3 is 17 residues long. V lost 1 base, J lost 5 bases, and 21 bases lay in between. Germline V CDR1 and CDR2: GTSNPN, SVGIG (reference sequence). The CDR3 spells CAWSGGFDYMSHNEQFF. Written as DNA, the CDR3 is TGTGCCTGGAGTGGTGGATTTGACTATATGTCCCACAATGAGCAGTTCTTC.

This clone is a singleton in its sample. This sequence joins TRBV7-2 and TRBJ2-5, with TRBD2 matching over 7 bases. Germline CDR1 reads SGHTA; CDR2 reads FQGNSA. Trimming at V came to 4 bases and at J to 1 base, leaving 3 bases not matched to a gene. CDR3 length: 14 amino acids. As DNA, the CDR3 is TGTGCCAGCAGCTCCGGGGGGATCCAAGAGACCCAGTACTTC. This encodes CASSSGGIQETQYF.

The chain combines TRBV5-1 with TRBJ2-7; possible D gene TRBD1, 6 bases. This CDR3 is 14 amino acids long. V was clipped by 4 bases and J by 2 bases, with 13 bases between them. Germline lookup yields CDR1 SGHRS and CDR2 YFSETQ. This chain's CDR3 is CASSIQGTTYEQYF. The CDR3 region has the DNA TGCGCCAGCAGCATCCAGGGGACCACCTACGAGCAGTACTTC.

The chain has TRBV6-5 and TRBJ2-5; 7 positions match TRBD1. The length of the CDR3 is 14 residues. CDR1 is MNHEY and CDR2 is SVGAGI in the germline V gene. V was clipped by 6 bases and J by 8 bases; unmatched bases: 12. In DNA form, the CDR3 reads TGTGCCAGCAGCAGGGACAGTGCAACTGCCACCCAGTACTTC. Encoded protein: CASSRDSATATQYF.

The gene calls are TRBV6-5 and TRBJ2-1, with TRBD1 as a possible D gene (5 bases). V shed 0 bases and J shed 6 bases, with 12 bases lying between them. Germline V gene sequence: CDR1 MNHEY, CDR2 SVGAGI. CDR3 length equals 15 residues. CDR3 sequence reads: CASSYSLRDSNEQFF. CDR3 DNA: TGTGCCAGCAGTTACTCTCTCAGGGATTCCAATGAGCAGTTCTTC.

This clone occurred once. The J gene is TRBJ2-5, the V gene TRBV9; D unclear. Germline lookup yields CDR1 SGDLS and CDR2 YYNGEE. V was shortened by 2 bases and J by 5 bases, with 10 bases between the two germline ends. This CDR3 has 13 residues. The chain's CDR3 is CASSVSPVETQYF. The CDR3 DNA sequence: TGTGCCAGCAGCGTCTCCCCCGTCGAGACCCAGTACTTC.